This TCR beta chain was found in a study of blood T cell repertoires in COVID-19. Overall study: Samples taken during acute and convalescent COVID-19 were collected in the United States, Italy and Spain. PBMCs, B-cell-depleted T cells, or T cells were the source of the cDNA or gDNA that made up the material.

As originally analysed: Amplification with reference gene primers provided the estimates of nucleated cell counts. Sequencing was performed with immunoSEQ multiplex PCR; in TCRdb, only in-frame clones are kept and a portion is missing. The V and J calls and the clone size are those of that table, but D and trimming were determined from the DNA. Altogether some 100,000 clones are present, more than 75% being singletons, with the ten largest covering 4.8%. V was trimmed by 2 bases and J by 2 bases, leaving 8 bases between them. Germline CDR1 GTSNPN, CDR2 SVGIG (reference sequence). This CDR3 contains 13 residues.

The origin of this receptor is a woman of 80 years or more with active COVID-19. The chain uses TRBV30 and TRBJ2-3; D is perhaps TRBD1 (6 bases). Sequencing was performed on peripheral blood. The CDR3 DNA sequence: TGTGCCTGGAGTCAGGGGACCACAGATACGCAGTATTTT. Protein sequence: CAWSQGTTDTQYF.